The count of the clone carrying this T cell receptor beta chain is one. This sample is part of a study of blood T cell repertoires in COVID-19. Study details: The United States, Italy and Spain were the sources of the acute and convalescent COVID-19 samples. Sources were T cells, B-cell-depleted T cells, or PBMCs; the material itself was cDNA or gDNA.

Here immunoSEQ multiplex PCR was the method, and the copy in TCRdb shows in-frame clones only, minus some. This table holds a few hundred thousand clones, around 86% found once. Enrolled through a virtual design, the participants were between roughly 18 and 100 years of age and came from 24 US areas. Cohorts were based on clinical histories the participants reported. V dropped 2 bases and J dropped 7; count of bases not matched to a gene: 6. Looked up from germline, CDR1 is MGHRA and CDR2 is YSYEKL. The CDR3 contains 15 residues. The rearrangement uses TRBV4-1 and TRBJ2-7; TRBD2 matches at 12 bases. The TCR sequence derives from a woman aged 18-29 years who had recovered from COVID-19. What was sequenced was PBMCs or T cells enriched from blood (not recorded which). The chain's CDR3 is CASSQMTSGRREQYF. CDR3 DNA: TGCGCCAGCAGCCAAATGACTAGCGGGAGAAGGGAGCAGTACTTC.